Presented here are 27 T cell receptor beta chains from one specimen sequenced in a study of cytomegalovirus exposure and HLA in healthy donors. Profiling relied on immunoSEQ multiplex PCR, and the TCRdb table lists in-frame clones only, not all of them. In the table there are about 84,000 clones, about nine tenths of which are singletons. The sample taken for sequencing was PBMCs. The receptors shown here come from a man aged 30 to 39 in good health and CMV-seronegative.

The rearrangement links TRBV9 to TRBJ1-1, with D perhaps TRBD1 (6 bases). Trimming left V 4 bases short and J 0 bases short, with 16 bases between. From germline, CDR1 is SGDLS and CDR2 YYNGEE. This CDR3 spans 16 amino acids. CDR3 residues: CASSPRQANLNTEAFF. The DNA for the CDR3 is TGTGCCAGCAGCCCCAGACAGGCGAATTTGAACACTGAAGCTTTCTTT. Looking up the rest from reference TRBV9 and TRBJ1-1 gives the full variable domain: DSGVTQTPKHLITATGQRVTLRCSPRSGDLSVYWYQQSLDQGLQFLIQYYNGEERAKGNILERFSAQQFPDLHSELNLSSLELGDSALYFCASSPRQANLNTEAFFGQGTRLTVV.

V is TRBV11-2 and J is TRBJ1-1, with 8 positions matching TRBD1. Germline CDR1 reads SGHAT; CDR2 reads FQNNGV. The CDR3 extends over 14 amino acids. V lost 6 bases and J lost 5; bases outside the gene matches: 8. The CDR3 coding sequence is TGTGCCAGCAGTAGAGGGGACAGGATTACTGAAGCTTTCTTT. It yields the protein CASSRGDRITEAFF.

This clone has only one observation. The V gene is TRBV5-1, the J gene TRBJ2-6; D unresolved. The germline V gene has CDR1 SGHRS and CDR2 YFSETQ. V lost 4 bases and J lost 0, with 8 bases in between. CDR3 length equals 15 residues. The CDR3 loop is CASSLRSSGANVLTF. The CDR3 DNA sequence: TGCGCCAGCAGCCTTCGGAGCTCTGGGGCCAACGTCCTGACTTTC.

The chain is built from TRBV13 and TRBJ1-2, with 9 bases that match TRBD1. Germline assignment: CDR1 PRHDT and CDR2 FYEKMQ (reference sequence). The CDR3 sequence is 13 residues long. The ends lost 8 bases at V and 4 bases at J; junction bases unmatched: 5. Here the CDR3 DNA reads TGTGCCAGCCCAGGGACAGGGCCCTATGGCTACACCTTC. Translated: CASPGTGPYGYTF.

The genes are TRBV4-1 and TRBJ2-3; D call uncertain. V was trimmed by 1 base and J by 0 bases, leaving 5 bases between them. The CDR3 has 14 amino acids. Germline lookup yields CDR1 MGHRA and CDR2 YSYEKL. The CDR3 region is CASSQVTSTDTQYF. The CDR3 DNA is TGCGCCAGCAGCCAAGTAACTAGCACAGATACGCAGTATTTT.

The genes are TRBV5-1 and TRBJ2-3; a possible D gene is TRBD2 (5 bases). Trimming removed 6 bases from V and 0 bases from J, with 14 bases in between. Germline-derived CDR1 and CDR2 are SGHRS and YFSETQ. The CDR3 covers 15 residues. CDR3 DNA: TGCGCCAGCACCGCCCGGGAACCTAGCACAGATACGCAGTATTTT. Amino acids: CASTAREPSTDTQYF.

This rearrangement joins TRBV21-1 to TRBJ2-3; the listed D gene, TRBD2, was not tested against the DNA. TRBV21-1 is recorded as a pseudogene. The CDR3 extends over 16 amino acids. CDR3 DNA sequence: TGTGCCAGCAGCCGACTAGCGGGAGTGTACACAGATACGCAGTATTTT. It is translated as CASSRLAGVYTDTQYF.

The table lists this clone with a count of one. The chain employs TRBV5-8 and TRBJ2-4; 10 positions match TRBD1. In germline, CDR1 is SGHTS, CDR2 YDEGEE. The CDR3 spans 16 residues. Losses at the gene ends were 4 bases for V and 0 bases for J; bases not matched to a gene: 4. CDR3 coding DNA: TGTGCCAGCAGCGCAGGGACAGGGGTAGCCAAAAACATTCAGTACTTC. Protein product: CASSAGTGVAKNIQYF.

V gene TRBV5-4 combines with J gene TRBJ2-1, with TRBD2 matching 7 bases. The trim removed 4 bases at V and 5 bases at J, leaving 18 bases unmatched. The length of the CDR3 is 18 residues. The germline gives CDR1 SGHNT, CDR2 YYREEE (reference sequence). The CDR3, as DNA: TGTGCCAGCAGCACCCCCGGGGGAGGGCCGAGAGCAGACAATGAGCAGTTCTTC. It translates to CASSTPGGGPRADNEQFF.

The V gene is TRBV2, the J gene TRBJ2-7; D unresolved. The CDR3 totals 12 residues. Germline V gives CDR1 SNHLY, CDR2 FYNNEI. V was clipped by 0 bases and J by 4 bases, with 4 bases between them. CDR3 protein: CASSEARYEQYF. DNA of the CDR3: TGTGCCAGCAGTGAAGCGCGGTACGAGCAGTACTTC.

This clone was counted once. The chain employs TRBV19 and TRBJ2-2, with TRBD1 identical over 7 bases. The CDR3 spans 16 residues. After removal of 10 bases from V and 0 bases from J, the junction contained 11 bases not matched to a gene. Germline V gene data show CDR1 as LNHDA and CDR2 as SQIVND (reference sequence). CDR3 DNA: TGTGCCACCCAGGGGGACCGATTCGCGAACACCGGGGAGCTGTTTTTT. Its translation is CATQGDRFANTGELFF.

CDR3 sequence (DNA): TGTGCCAGCAGCGTGGGACAGGGCCCCTACGAGCAGTACTTC. Encoded protein: CASSVGQGPYEQYF. This rearrangement joins TRBV7-9 to TRBJ2-7; 9 nucleotides align to TRBD1. The length of the CDR3 is 14 residues. Germline trimming cut 5 bases from V and 2 bases from J; bases unmatched to any gene: 4. CDR1 and CDR2 (germline): SEHNR, FQNEAQ (reference sequence).

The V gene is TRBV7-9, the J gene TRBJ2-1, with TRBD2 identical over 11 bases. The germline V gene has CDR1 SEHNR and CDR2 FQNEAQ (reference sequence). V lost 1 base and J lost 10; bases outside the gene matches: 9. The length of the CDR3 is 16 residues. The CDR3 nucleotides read TGTGCCAGCAGCTTAGTTCTAGCGGGGGGAATGGAAGAGCAGTTCTTC. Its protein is CASSLVLAGGMEEQFF. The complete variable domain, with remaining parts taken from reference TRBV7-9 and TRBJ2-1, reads DTGVSQNPRHKITKRGQNVTFRCDPISEHNRLYWYRQTLGQGPEFLTYFQNEAQLEKSRLLSDRFSAERPKGSFSTLEIQRTEQGDSAMYLCASSLVLAGGMEEQFFGPGTRLTVL.

CDR3 in amino acids: CASSKHGTGQYF. DNA for the CDR3: TGTGCCAGCAGTAAGCATGGGACAGGGCAGTACTTC. The rearrangement joins TRBV28 to TRBJ2-7, with 8 bases fitting TRBD1. This CDR3 contains 12 residues. The V gene's germline CDR1 is MDHEN and CDR2 SYDVKM. V lost 5 bases, J lost 9 bases, and 6 bases stayed unmatched. Full variable domain (outside the CDR3, taken from reference TRBV28 and TRBJ2-7): DVKVTQSSRYLVKRTGEKVFLECVQDMDHENMFWYRQDPGLGLRLIYFSYDVKMKEKGDIPEGYSVSREKKERFSLILESASTNQTSMYLCASSKHGTGQYFGPGTRLTVT.

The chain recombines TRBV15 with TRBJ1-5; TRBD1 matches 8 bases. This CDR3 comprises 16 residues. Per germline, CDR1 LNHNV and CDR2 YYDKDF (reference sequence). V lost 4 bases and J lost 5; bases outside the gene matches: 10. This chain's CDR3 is CATSKGQGRADQPQHF. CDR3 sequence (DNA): TGTGCCACCAGCAAAGGACAGGGTCGGGCCGATCAGCCCCAGCATTTT.

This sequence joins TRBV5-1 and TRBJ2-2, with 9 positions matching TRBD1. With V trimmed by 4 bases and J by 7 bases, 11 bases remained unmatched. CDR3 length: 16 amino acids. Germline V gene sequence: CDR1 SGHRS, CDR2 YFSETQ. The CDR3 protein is CASSPEGTGYSGELFF. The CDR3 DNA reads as TGCGCCAGCAGCCCAGAAGGGACAGGGTATAGCGGGGAGCTGTTTTTT.

CDR3 sequence reads: CASSPTGWNSETQYF. For the CDR3, the DNA is TGTGCCAGCAGTCCGACAGGGTGGAACTCGGAGACCCAGTACTTC. This chain joins TRBV27 and TRBJ2-5, with 7 bases aligning to TRBD1. V shed 5 bases, J shed 5 bases, and the junction held 11 bases outside the gene matches. Germline V CDR1 and CDR2: MNHEY, SMNVEV (reference sequence). CDR3 length: 15 residues.

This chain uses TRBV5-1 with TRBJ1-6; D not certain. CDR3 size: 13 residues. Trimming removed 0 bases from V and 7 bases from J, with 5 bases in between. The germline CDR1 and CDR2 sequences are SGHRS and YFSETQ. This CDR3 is CASSLGGNSPLHF. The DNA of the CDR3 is TGCGCCAGCAGCTTGGGCGGGAATTCACCCCTCCACTTT.

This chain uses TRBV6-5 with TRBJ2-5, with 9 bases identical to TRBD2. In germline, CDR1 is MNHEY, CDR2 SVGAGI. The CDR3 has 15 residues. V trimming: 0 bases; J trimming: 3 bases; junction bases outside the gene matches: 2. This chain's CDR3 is CASSYSRTSEETQYF. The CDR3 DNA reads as TGTGCCAGCAGTTACTCAAGGACTAGCGAAGAGACCCAGTACTTC.

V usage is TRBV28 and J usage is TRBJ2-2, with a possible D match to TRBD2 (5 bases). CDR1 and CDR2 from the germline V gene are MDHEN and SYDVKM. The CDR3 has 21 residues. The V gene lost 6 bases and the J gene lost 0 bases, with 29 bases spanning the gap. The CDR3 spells CASSPIEPPLEGSPNTGELFF. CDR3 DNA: TGTGCCAGCAGCCCGATCGAACCTCCCTTAGAGGGAAGCCCGAACACCGGGGAGCTGTTTTTT.

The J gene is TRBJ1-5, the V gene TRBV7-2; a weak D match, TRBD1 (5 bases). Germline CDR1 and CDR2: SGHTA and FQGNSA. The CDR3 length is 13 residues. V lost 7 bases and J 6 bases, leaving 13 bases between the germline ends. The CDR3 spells CASTNLQGQPQHF. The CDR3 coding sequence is TGTGCCAGCACCAACCTCCAGGGTCAGCCCCAGCATTTT.

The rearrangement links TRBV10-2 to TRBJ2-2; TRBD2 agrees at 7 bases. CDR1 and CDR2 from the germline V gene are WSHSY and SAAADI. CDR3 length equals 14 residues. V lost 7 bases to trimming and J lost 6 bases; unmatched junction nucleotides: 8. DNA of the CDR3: TGCGCCAGCATCTCCGCAGGACTAGCCGGGGAGCTGTTTTTT. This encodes CASISAGLAGELFF.

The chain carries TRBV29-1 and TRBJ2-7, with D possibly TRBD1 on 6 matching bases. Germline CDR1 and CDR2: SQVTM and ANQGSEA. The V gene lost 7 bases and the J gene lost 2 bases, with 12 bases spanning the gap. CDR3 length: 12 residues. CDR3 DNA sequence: TGCAGCGCCCGCCGGGACACCTACGAGCAGTACTTC. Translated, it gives CSARRDTYEQYF.

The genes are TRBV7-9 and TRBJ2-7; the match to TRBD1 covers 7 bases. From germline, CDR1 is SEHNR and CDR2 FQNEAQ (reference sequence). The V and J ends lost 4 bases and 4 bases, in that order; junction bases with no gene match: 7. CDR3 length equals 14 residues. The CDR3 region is CASSYYRGDYEQYF. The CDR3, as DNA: TGTGCCAGCAGCTACTACAGGGGAGATTACGAGCAGTACTTC.

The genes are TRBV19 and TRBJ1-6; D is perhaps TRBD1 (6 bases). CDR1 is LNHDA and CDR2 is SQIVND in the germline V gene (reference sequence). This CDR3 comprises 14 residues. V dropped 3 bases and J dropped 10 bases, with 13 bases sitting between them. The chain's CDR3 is CASSITPQGSPLHF. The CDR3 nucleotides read TGTGCCAGTAGTATTACTCCCCAGGGGTCACCCCTCCACTTT.

DNA of the CDR3: TGTGCCACCAGCAGCGACAGGGGATCGGGTGAAAAACTGTTTTTT. Amino acid sequence: CATSSDRGSGEKLFF. V usage is TRBV15 and J usage is TRBJ1-4, with 8 positions matching TRBD1. The germline CDR1 and CDR2 sequences are LNHNV and YYDKDF (reference sequence). After removal of 3 bases from V and 7 bases from J, the junction contained 7 bases not matched to a gene. This CDR3 has 15 residues. The variable domain in full, with the rest retrieved from reference TRBV15 and TRBJ1-4, is DAMVIQNPRYQVTQFGKPVTLSCSQTLNHNVMYWYQQKSSQAPKLLFHYYDKDFNNEADTPDNFQSRRPNTSFCFLDIRSPGLGDTAMYLCATSSDRGSGEKLFFGSGTQLSVL.

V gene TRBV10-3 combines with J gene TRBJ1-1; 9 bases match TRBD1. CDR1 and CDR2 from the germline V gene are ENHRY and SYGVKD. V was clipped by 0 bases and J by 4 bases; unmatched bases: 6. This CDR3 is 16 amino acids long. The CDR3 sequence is CAISESTGGGSTEAFF. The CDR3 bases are TGTGCCATCAGTGAGTCCACAGGGGGCGGGAGCACTGAAGCTTTCTTT.